This TCR beta chain was sequenced in a study of blood T cell repertoires in COVID-19 (dated by TCRdb to the early 2020s). Turning to the overall study: The collaborator samples originated in the United States, Italy and Spain and spanned the acute and convalescent phases of COVID-19. The material from the prospective study consisted of cDNA or gDNA derived from T cells, B-cell-depleted T cells, or PBMCs. Samples came from the ongoing ImmuneRACE study (first 160 participants) plus 1,254 subjects from 6 global collaborators. The repertoires were made available in a free public database intended to serve as a resource for research on the immune response to SARS-CoV-2. Where available, HLA class I and class II types were obtained from metadata supplied by the sample provider rather than from assay-based typing. Deeply sampled blood TCRbeta repertoires from subjects exposed to, actively infected with, or recovered from COVID-19 were included in the dataset. Nearly every sample came with metadata listing a de-identified subject ID, COVID-19 status, age in years and sex.

Via the germline V gene, CDR1 is KGHDR and CDR2 SFDVKD. V has 4 bases trimmed and J has 3 bases trimmed; junction bases matching no gene number 3. The CDR3 contains 14 residues, cysteine and phenylalanine counted. The retained sequence is limited to the CDR3, 42 bases, with the frame set at the first base. What the study reported, not specific to this receptor: The quantity of clinical and demographic metadata differed by source and by participant and was supplied without curation.

TCRbeta CDR3 regions were amplified from genomic DNA using the immunoSEQ Assay, a bias-controlled multiplex PCR. Regarding the original processing steps: The number of nucleated cells in each sample was estimated by amplification of reference gene primers within the assay. To quantify the absolute abundance of each unique TCRbeta CDR3 rearrangement, sequence reads were collapsed and filtered. Productive Simpson clonality was computed per sample as the square root of Simpson's diversity index over productive rearrangements. The clones in this table, taken by TCRdb from immuneACCESS, are in-frame only. Not every clone is retained; where verified, under half of the shortfall comes from an unresolved V gene, and the cause of the rest is unknown. The DNA was the basis for D and trimming; V, J and clone size are from that table. This sample gives a few hundred thousand clones in total; roughly 80% of them show up just once. Of the sample, 5% to 5.5% falls within the top ten clones.

This clone appeared once. Its antigen is not yet known. It has no much larger one-base neighbor in the sample; base qualities were not kept. Enrolling through a virtual design, the prospective study's participants ranged in age from roughly 18 to 89 years and lived across 24 United States geographic areas. In the prospective study, participants were assigned to cohorts based on the clinical history participants reported in a screening survey and a study questionnaire. Recovered participants in ImmuneRACE Cohort 3 were defined by two consecutive negative NP/OP PCR tests, clearance by a healthcare professional, or resolution of symptoms. Mobile phlebotomists in the prospective study collected whole blood, serum and a nasopharyngeal or oropharyngeal swab from every participant. Over a 2-month period, participants in the prospective study had the option of providing additional blood draws and questionnaires. Before DNA extraction, prospective study blood samples were shipped either frozen or at room temperature.

The source of this sequence is a woman aged 45-60 years who had recovered from COVID-19. Input material: PBMCs or T cells enriched from blood (not recorded which). This receptor chain uses TRBV24-1 and TRBJ1-2, with 8 bases in between that match TRBD1. The CDR3 amino acid sequence is: CATSDPGQDYGYTF. DNA sequence: TGTGCCACCAGTGACCCGGGACAGGACTATGGCTACACCTTC.